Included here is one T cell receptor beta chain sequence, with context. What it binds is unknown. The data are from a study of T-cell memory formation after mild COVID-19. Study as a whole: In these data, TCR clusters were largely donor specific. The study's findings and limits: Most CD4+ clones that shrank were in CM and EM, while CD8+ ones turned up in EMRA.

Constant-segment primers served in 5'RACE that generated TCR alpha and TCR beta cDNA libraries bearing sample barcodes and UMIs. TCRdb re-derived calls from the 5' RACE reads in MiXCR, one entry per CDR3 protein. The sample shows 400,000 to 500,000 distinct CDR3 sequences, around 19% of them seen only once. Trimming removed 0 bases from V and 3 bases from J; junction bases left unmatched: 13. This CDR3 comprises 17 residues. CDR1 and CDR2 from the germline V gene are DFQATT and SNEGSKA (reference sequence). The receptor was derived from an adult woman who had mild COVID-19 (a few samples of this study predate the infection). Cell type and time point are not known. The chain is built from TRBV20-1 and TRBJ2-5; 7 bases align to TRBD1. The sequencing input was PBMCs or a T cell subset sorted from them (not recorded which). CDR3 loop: CSARDLWAKGQKETQYF. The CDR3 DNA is TGCAGTGCTAGAGATCTCTGGGCCAAGGGACAGAAAGAGACCCAGTACTTC.